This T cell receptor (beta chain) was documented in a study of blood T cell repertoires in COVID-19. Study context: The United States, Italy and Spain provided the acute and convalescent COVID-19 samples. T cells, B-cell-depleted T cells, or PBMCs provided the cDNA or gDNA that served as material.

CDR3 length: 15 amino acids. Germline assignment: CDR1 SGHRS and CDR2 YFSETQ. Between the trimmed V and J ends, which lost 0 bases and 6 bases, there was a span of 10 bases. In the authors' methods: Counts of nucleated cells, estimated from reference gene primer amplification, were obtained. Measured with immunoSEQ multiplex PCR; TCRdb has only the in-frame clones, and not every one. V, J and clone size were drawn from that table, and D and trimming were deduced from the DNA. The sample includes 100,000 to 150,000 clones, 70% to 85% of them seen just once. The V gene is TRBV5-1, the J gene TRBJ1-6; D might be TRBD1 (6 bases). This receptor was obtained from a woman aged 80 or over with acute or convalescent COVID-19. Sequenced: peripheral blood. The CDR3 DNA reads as TGCGCCAGCAGCTTGGCCTGGACAGTTAATTCACCCCTCCACTTT. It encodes CASSLAWTVNSPLHF. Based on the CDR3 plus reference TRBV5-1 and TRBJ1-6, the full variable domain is KAGVTQTPRYLIKTRGQQVTLSCSPISGHRSVSWYQQTPGQGLQFLFEYFSETQRNKGNFPGRFSGRQFSNSRSEMNVSTLELGDSALYLCASSLAWTVNSPLHFGNGTRLTVT.